The 13 T cell receptor beta chains reported below all come from one sample, sequenced in a study of T cell responses to AZD1222 COVID-19 vaccine. TCRdb's table, derived via immunoSEQ multiplex PCR, lists solely in-frame clones and lacks some. The table has about 130,000 clones, approximately 86% seen once. Material: peripheral blood, obtained on day 0 of AZD1222 vaccination. All receptors come from an adult in good health.

This chain connects TRBV5-1 to TRBJ2-1; TRBD1 aligns across 7 bases. Germline CDR1 and CDR2: SGHRS and YFSETQ. The CDR3 runs 15 residues. Trimming took 3 bases from V and 0 from J; bases not matched to a gene: 3. Here the CDR3 reads CASSSTGSSYNEQFF. The DNA for the CDR3 is TGCGCCAGCAGCTCGACAGGGAGCTCCTACAATGAGCAGTTCTTC.

The CDR3, as DNA: TGTGCCAGCAGCTTAACTGCGGGTGGCAAAAACATTCAGTACTTC. It specifies CASSLTAGGKNIQYF. The V gene is TRBV7-2, the J gene TRBJ2-4; a weak D match, TRBD2 (5 bases). CDR1 SGHTA and CDR2 FQGNSA come from the germline V gene. The V gene lost 2 bases and the J gene lost 3 bases, with 11 bases spanning the gap. The CDR3 totals 15 residues.

The rearrangement links TRBV6-5 to TRBJ1-1, with D unclear. CDR1 MNHEY and CDR2 SVGAGI come from the germline V gene. CDR3 length: 12 residues. V shed 7 bases and J shed 3 bases, with 9 bases lying between them. CDR3 sequence: CASNFDHTEAFF. For the CDR3, the DNA is TGTGCCAGCAACTTCGATCACACTGAAGCTTTCTTT.

The chain links TRBV7-8 to TRBJ2-7; 9 bases fit TRBD2. After removal of 3 bases from V and 7 bases from J, the junction contained 10 bases not matched to a gene. Germline-derived CDR1 and CDR2 are SGHVS and FQNEAQ. This CDR3 has 15 amino acids. CDR3 region: CASSFKSSGRWEQYF. CDR3 nucleotide sequence: TGTGCCAGCAGCTTTAAGTCCAGCGGGAGGTGGGAGCAGTACTTC.

V gene TRBV27 combines with J gene TRBJ2-3, with D perhaps matching TRBD1 or TRBD2 (5 bases each). The CDR3 sequence is 16 residues long. Germline CDR1 MNHEY, CDR2 SMNVEV (reference sequence). Trimming stripped 4 bases from V and 0 bases from J, with 14 bases between. CDR3 region: CASSYTPGDSTDTQYF. As DNA, the CDR3 is TGTGCCAGCAGTTACACTCCTGGGGACAGCACAGATACGCAGTATTTT.

This sequence joins TRBV14 and TRBJ1-6; D is uncertain. V gave up 2 bases and J gave up 4 bases, with 12 bases separating them. Germline loops: CDR1 SGHDN, CDR2 FVKESK. This CDR3 spans 16 amino acids. Here the CDR3 reads CASSQTRADYNSPLHF. The CDR3 DNA reads TGTGCCAGCAGCCAAACCCGCGCGGATTATAATTCACCCCTCCACTTT.

The V and J genes are TRBV4-2 and TRBJ2-2; D not resolved. Germline assignment: CDR1 LGHNA and CDR2 YNFKEQ. The CDR3 extends over 16 amino acids. The V gene lost 4 bases and the J gene lost 0 bases, with 12 bases spanning the gap. CDR3 amino acids: CASSPFWDTNTGELFF. The CDR3 nucleotides are TGTGCCAGCAGCCCCTTTTGGGATACGAACACCGGGGAGCTGTTTTTT.

This sequence joins TRBV2 and TRBJ2-1, with D possibly matching TRBD1 (6 bases). CDR3 length: 14 residues. Per the germline V gene, CDR1 is SNHLY and CDR2 is FYNNEI. Trimming cost V 8 bases and J 4 bases, with 15 bases left between them. CDR3 bases: TGTGCCAGCGTTCGCCCGGACAGTTACAATGAGCAGTTCTTC. As protein: CASVRPDSYNEQFF.

The rearrangement links TRBV7-3 to TRBJ2-1, with D perhaps given as TRBD1 or TRBD2 (5 bases each). Deletions cut 5 bases from V and 9 bases from J, with 11 bases between. The CDR3 covers 12 residues. The germline gives CDR1 SGHTA, CDR2 FQGTGA. As DNA, the CDR3 is TGTGCCAGCAGCCCCGGGGCCGGTGAGCAGTTCTTC. This sequence encodes CASSPGAGEQFF.

In nucleotides, the CDR3 is TGTGCCAGCAGCTTAGAGGAGGGGGGCGGCCACGAGCAGTACTTC. Protein product: CASSLEEGGGHEQYF. This chain links TRBV7-9 with TRBJ2-7; D could derive from TRBD1 or TRBD2 (6 bases each). The ends were cut back, 1 base at V and 5 bases at J, with 15 bases in the middle. The CDR3 totals 15 residues. Germline V gives CDR1 SEHNR, CDR2 FQNEAQ (reference sequence).

J is TRBJ1-2 and V is TRBV6-5; 8 bases match TRBD1. Losses at the gene ends were 5 bases for V and 3 bases for J; bases not matched to a gene: 5. CDR1 and CDR2 from the germline V gene are MNHEY and SVGAGI. The CDR3 runs 14 residues. The CDR3 region is CASSTRQGYYGYTF. The CDR3 DNA is TGTGCCAGCAGTACCCGACAGGGGTACTATGGCTACACCTTC.

The chain combines TRBV2 with TRBJ2-3; 14 bases line up with TRBD2. This CDR3 has 18 amino acids. Germline assignment: CDR1 SNHLY and CDR2 FYNNEI. The trim removed 5 bases at V and 0 bases at J, leaving 7 bases unmatched. CDR3 amino acids: CASSKTSGGDTSTDTQYF. The CDR3 coding sequence is TGTGCCAGCAGTAAGACTAGCGGGGGGGACACTAGCACAGATACGCAGTATTTT.

This clone was found once. J is TRBJ2-7 and V is TRBV11-2, with D unresolved. CDR1 and CDR2 (germline): SGHAT, FQNNGV. The germline V and J ends were trimmed by 5 bases and 7 bases, with 15 bases remaining between them. The CDR3 sequence is 13 residues long. CDR3 DNA sequence: TGTGCCAGCAGCCTTGACTCCCTGGGGGAGCAGTACTTC. Translated: CASSLDSLGEQYF. The whole variable domain, filled in from reference TRBV11-2 and TRBJ2-7, reads EAGVAQSPRYKIIEKRQSVAFWCNPISGHATLYWYQQILGQGPKLLIQFQNNGVVDDSQLPKDRFSAERLKGVDSTLKIQPAKLEDSAVYLCASSLDSLGEQYFGPGTRLTVT.